The sequence of this T cell receptor (beta chain) was determined in a study of blood T cell repertoires in COVID-19. Study-level background: COVID-19 samples from acute and convalescent phases originated in the United States, Italy and Spain. Sources were T cells, B-cell-depleted T cells, or PBMCs; the material itself was cDNA or gDNA.

Germline CDR1 MDHEN, CDR2 SYDVKM. V lost 5 bases to trimming and J lost 6 bases; unmatched junction nucleotides: 14. This CDR3 is built from 16 residues. Original processing notes: Estimation of nucleated cell counts relied on the amplification of reference gene primers. Sequenced by immunoSEQ multiplex PCR; TCRdb stores in-frame clones only, minus some. V, J and clone size were drawn from that table, and D and trimming were deduced from the DNA. The repertoire holds under 130,000 clones, over 75% seen once, with about 3.8% in the top ten. This clone was recorded a few times. The rearrangement links TRBV28 to TRBJ2-3; 7 bases are a match to TRBD2. The sample taken for sequencing was peripheral blood. The receptor's source is a man between 50 and 59 years old with acute or convalescent COVID-19. The CDR3 DNA follows: TGTGCCAGCAGTGCCGGCGGAGCCCGGGGAGGGGATACGCAGTATTTT. It encodes CASSAGGARGGDTQYF.